This TCR beta chain was sequenced in a study of blood T cell repertoires in COVID-19. Study details: Specimens from acute and convalescent COVID-19 originated in the United States, Italy and Spain.

In the original processing: Amplification from reference gene primers served as the basis for estimated nucleated cell counts. The table came from immunoSEQ multiplex PCR; TCRdb's copy has only in-frame clones and leaves some out. V, J and clone size are those of that table, while D and trimming were read from the DNA. The sample contains hundreds of thousands of clones, 80% to 90% of which appear only once. Each recovered donor of Cohort 3 presented with two negative PCRs, clearance, or symptom resolution. The CDR3 is 13 amino acids. J was trimmed by 6 bases and V by 5 bases; bases with no gene match: 3. CDR1 is SGHAT, CDR2 FQDESV, per germline (reference sequence).

This sequence originates from a young man who had recovered from COVID-19. This sequence joins TRBV11-1 and TRBJ2-2; 7 bases map to TRBD1. The specimen was PBMCs or T cells enriched from blood (not recorded which). CDR3 sequence reads: CASSDRVAGELFF. The CDR3 DNA reads as TGTGCCAGCAGCGACAGGGTCGCCGGGGAGCTGTTTTTT.